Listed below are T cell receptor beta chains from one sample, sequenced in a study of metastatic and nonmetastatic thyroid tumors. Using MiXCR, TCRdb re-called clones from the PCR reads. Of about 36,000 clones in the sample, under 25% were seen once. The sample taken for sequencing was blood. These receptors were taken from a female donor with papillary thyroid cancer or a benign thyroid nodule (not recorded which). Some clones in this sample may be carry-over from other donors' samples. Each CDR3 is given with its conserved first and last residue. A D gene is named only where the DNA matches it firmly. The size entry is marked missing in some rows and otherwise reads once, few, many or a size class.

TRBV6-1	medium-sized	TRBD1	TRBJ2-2	CASRDSGGTGELFF	TGTGCCAGCCGGGACAGTGGGGGAACCGGGGAGCTGTTTTTT
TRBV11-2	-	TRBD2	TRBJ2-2	CASSLVTSGTGELFF	TGTGCCAGCAGCTTAGTGACTAGCGGGACCGGGGAGCTGTTTTTT
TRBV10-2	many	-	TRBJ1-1	CASSESFGRRTRGAFF	TGCGCCAGCAGTGAGTCCTTCGGAAGACGGACGAGGGGCGCTTTCTTT
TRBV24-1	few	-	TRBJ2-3	CATSDFLVGDTQYF	TGTGCCACCAGTGATTTTCTTGTGGGAGATACGCAGTATTTT
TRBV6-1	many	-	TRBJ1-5	CASSQEGGGNQPQHF	TGTGCCAGCAGCCAGGAGGGTGGAGGCAATCAGCCCCAGCATTTT
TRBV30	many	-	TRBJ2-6	CAWRQGGANVLTF	TGTGCCTGGAGGCAGGGTGGGGCCAACGTCCTGACTTTC
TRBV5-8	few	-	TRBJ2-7	CASSFGDGSYEQYF	TGTGCCAGCAGCTTCGGGGACGGCTCCTACGAGCAGTACTTC
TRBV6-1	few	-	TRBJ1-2	CASSGKDEYGYTF	TGTGCCAGCAGCGGGAAGGATGAGTATGGCTACACCTTC
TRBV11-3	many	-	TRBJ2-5	CASSLDRHRDQETQYF	TGTGCCAGCAGCTTAGATCGGCACAGGGACCAAGAGACCCAGTACTTC
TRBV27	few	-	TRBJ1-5	CASSRVGEPQHF	TGTGCCAGCAGTCGGGTGGGGGAGCCACAGCATTTT
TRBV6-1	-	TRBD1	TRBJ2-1	CASSEEQGGSHEQFF	TGTGCCAGCAGTGAAGAACAGGGGGGTAGCCATGAGCAGTTTTTC
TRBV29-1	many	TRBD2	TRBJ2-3	CSALAGGSTDTQYF	TGCAGCGCGCTAGCGGGAGGGAGCACAGATACGCAGTATTTT
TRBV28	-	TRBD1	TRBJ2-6	CASSPVTGDGSNVLTF	TGTGCCAGCAGTCCTGTGACAGGGGACGGGTCCAACGTCCTGACTTTC
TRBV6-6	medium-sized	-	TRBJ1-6	CASSYFRQSYNSPLHF	TGTGCCAGCAGTTACTTCCGACAGAGCTATAATTCACCCCTCCACTTT
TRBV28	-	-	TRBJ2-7	CASSSGWEQYF	TGTGCCAGCAGTTCCGGGTGGGAGCAGTACTTC
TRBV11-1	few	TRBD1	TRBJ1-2	CASSQGGQGRLYGYTF	TGTGCCAGCAGCCAGGGGGGACAGGGGCGCCTCTATGGCTACACCTTC
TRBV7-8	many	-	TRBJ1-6	CASSLLGGDNSPLHF	TGTGCCAGCAGCCTCTTGGGGGGGGATAATTCACCCCTCCACTTT
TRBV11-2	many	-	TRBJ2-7	CASSLGTTGYEQYF	TGTGCCAGCAGCTTAGGGACGACGGGCTACGAGCAGTACTTC
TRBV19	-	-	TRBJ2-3	CASSKEPRTDTQYF	TGTGCCAGTAGTAAGGAGCCCCGCACAGATACGCAGTATTTT
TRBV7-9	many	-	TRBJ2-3	CASSFGTDTQYF	TGTGCCAGCAGCTTTGGCACAGATACGCAGTATTTT
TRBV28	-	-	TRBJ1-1	CASSHTVANTEAFF	TGTGCCAGCAGCCACACGGTCGCTAACACTGAAGCTTTCTTT
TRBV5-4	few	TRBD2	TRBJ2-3	CASSLTSVTDTQYF	TGTGCCAGCAGCTTGACTAGCGTCACAGATACGCAGTATTTT
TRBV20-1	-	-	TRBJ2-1	CSARAPALDYNEQFF	TGCAGTGCTAGAGCCCCAGCGCTCGATTACAATGAGCAGTTCTTC
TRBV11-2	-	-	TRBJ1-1	CASRLVDVGRNTEAFF	TGTGCCAGCAGATTAGTCGATGTAGGACGGAACACTGAAGCTTTCTTT
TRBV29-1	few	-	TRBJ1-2	CRPGSDGGYTF	TGCAGACCCGGATCGGATGGAGGCTACACCTTC
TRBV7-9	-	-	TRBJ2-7	CASSLWLVQEQYF	TGTGCCAGCAGCTTGTGGTTGGTGCAAGAGCAGTACTTC
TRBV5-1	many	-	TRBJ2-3	CASSSGLRPGPLADTQYF	TGCGCCAGCAGCTCCGGGTTACGCCCAGGGCCCCTCGCAGATACGCAGTATTTT
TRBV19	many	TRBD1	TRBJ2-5	CASRTTHRGVRETQYF	TGTGCCAGTAGGACGACTCACAGGGGGGTGCGAGAGACCCAGTACTTC
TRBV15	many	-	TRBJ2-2	CATSDGPTTGELFF	TGTGCCACGAGTGACGGACCCACGACCGGGGAGCTGTTTTTT
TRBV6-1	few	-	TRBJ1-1	CASRFIVEMNTEAFF	TGTGCCAGTAGGTTCATTGTGGAAATGAACACTGAAGCTTTCTTT
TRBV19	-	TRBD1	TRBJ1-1	CASSTDRGTESSF	TGTGCCAGTAGTACAGACAGGGGCACTGAATCTTCCTTT
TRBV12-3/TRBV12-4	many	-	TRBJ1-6	CASSSPALGSPLHF	TGTGCCAGCAGTTCCCCAGCTCTTGGGTCACCCCTCCACTTT
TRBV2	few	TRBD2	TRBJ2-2	CASSEASLAGGPGVELFF	TGTGCCAGCAGTGAAGCGTCACTAGCGGGAGGGCCGGGCGTGGAGCTGTTTTTT
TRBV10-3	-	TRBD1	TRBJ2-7	CAISESPGQGFSYEQYF	TGTGCCATCAGTGAGTCTCCGGGACAGGGTTTCTCCTACGAGCAGTACTTC
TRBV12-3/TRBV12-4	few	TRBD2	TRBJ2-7	CASLGLPSYEQYF	TGTGCCAGCTTGGGACTACCCTCCTACGAGCAGTACTTC
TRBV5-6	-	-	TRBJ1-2	CASEFDGYGYTF	TGTGCCAGCGAGTTCGACGGCTATGGCTACACCTTC
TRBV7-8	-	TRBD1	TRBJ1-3	CASSPRTGDNTIYF	TGTGCCAGCAGCCCTAGGACAGGGGACAACACCATATATTTT
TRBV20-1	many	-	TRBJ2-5	CSAPGELNQETQYF	TGCAGTGCTCCGGGGGAATTGAATCAAGAGACCCAGTACTTC
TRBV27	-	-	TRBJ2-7	CASSSRLLYEQYF	TGTGCCAGCAGTTCGCGACTACTCTACGAGCAGTACTTC
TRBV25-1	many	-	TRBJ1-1	CASSAGPQNTEAFF	TGTGCCAGCAGTGCGGGACCGCAGAACACTGAAGCTTTCTTT
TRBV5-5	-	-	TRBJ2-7	CAISLAGTSRYEQYF	TGTGCCATCAGCTTGGCCGGGACATCGAGATACGAGCAGTACTTC
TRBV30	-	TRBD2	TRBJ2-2	CAWSGLAVVVTGELFF	TGTGCCTGGAGTGGCCTAGCGGTAGTCGTGACCGGGGAGCTGTTTTTT
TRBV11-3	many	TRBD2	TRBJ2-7	CASSSTGTSFEQYF	TGTGCCAGCAGCTCAACCGGGACTAGCTTCGAGCAGTACTTC
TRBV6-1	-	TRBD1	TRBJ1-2	CASSRQGSTGYTF	TGTGCCAGCAGTCGACAGGGGAGTACTGGCTACACCTTC
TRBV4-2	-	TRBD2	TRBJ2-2	CSISQVAGDTGELFF	TGTTCCATCAGCCAAGTAGCGGGAGACACCGGGGAGCTGTTTTTT
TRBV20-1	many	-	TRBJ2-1	CSATGILPYNEQFF	TGCAGTGCGACCGGGATCCTTCCCTACAATGAGCAGTTCTTC
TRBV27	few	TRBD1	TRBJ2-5	CASKTGDWGETQYF	TGTGCCAGCAAGACAGGGGATTGGGGAGAGACCCAGTACTTC
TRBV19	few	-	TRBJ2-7	CASSAQTGTETYEQYF	TGTGCCAGTAGTGCCCAAACCGGGACTGAGACCTACGAGCAGTACTTC
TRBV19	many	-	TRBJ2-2	CARHPWEKEGGELFF	TGTGCCAGACACCCTTGGGAAAAGGAGGGCGGGGAGCTGTTTTTT
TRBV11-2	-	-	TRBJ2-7	CASSLGGHRVDEQYF	TGTGCCAGCAGCTTAGGGGGTCACAGGGTCGACGAGCAGTACTTC
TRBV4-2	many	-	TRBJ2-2	CASSQDDGAAGELFF	TGTGCCAGCAGCCAAGATGACGGGGCAGCCGGGGAGCTGTTTTTT
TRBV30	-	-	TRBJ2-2	CAWRTETRDTGELFF	TGTGCCTGGAGAACCGAAACGAGGGACACCGGGGAGCTGTTTTTT
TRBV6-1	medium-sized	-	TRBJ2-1	CASRVFLDEQFF	TGTGCCAGCAGGGTTTTCCTCGATGAGCAGTTCTTC
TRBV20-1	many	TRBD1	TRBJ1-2	CSANTGGALLGGYTF	TGCAGTGCAAATACAGGGGGCGCCTTATTAGGAGGCTACACCTTC
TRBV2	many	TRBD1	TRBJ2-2	CAGKRGPNTGELFF	TGTGCCGGCAAAAGGGGGCCCAACACCGGGGAGCTGTTTTTT